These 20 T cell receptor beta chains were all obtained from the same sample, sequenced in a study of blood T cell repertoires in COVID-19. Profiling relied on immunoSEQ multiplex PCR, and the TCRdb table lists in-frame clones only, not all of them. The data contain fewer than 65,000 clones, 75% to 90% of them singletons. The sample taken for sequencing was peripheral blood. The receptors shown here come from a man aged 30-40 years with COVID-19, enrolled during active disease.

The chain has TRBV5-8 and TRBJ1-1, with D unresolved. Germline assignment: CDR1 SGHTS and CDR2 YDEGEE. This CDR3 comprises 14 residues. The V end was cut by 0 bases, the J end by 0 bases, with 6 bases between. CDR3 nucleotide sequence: TGTGCCAGCAGCTTGGGCCCGGTGAACACTGAAGCTTTCTTT. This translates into CASSLGPVNTEAFF.

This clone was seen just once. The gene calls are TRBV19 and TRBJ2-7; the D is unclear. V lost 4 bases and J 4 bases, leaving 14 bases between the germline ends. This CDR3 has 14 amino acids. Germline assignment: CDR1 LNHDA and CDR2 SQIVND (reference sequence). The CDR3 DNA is TGTGCCAGTAGTACAAAGGCAGGCCTATACGAGCAGTACTTC. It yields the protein CASSTKAGLYEQYF.

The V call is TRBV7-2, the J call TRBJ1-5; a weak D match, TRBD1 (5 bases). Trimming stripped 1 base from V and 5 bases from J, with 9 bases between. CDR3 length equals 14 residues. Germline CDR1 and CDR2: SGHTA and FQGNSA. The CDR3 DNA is TGTGCCAGCAGCTTAGAAGGGGTTGATCAGCCCCAGCATTTT. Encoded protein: CASSLEGVDQPQHF.

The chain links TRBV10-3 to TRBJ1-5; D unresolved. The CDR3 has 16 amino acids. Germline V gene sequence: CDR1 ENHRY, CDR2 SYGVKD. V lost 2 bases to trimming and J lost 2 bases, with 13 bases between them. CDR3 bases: TGTGCCATCAGTGAGGCGGGGTTAAAGGGCAATCAGCCCCAGCATTTT. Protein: CAISEAGLKGNQPQHF.

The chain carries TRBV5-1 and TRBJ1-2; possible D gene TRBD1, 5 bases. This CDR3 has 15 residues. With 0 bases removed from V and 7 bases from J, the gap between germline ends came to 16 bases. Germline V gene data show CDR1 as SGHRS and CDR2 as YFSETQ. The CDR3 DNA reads TGCGCCAGCAGCTTGGCCCCCCAGGGTCCTTCTGGCTACACCTTC. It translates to CASSLAPQGPSGYTF.

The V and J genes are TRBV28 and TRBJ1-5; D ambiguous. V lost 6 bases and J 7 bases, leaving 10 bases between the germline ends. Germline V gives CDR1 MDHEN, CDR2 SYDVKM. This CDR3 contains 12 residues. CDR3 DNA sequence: TGTGCCAGCAGCCAGGATGTGCAGCCCCAGCATTTT. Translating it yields CASSQDVQPQHF.

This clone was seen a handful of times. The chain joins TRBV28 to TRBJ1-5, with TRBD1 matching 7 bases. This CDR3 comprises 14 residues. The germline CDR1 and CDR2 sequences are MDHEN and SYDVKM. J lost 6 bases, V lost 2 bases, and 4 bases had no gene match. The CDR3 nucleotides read TGTGCCAGCAGTTTAGCAGGGGGTGGTCAGCCCCAGCATTTT. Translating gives CASSLAGGGQPQHF.

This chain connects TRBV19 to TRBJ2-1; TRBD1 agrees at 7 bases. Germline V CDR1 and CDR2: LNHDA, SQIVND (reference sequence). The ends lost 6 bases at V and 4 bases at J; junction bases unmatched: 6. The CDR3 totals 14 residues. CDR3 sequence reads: CASRQGNTYNEQFF. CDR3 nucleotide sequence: TGTGCCAGTAGACAGGGGAACACTTACAATGAGCAGTTCTTC. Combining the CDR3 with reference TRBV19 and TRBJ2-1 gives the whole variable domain DGGITQSPKYLFRKEGQNVTLSCEQNLNHDAMYWYRQDPGQGLRLIYYSQIVNDFQKGDIAEGYSVSREKKESFPLTVTSAQKNPTAFYLCASRQGNTYNEQFFGPGTRLTVL.

CDR3 protein: CASSPPGQTGIYEQYF. In DNA, the CDR3 is TGTGCCAGCAGCCCCCCAGGCCAGACAGGGATCTACGAGCAGTACTTC. The rearrangement links TRBV7-2 to TRBJ2-7; 7 nucleotides line up with TRBD1. This CDR3 comprises 16 residues. With 5 bases clipped from V and 3 bases from J, the junction kept 13 bases outside the gene matches. Germline V gene data show CDR1 as SGHTA and CDR2 as FQGNSA. Full variable domain (rest looked up from reference TRBV7-2 and TRBJ2-7): GAGVSQSPSNKVTEKGKDVELRCDPISGHTALYWYRQSLGQGLEFLIYFQGNSAPDKSGLPSDRFSAERTGGSVSTLTIQRTQQEDSAVYLCASSPPGQTGIYEQYFGPGTRLTVT.

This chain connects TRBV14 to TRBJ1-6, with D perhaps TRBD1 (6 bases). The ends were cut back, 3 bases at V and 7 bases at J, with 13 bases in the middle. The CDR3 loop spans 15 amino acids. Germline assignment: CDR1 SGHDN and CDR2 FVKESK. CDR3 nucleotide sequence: TGTGCCAGCAGCCAGGACAGTCTAAGGAATTCACCCCTCCACTTT. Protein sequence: CASSQDSLRNSPLHF. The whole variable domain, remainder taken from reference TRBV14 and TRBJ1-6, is EAGVTQFPSHSVIEKGQTVTLRCDPISGHDNLYWYRRVMGKEIKFLLHFVKESKQDESGMPNNRFLAERTGGTYSTLKVQPAELEDSGVYFCASSQDSLRNSPLHFGNGTRLTVT.

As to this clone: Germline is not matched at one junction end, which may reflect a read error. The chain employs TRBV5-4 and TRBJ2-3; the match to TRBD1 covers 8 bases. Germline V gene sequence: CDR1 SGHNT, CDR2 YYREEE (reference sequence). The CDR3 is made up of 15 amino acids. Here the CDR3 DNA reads TGTGCCAGCAGCTCTGGGACCCGACAGGGGCGTGCTCGCGCCTTT. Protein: CASSSGTRQGRARAF. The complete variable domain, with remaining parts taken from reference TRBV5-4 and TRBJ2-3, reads ETGVTQSPTHLIKTRGQQVTLRCSSQSGHNTVSWYQQALGQGPQFIFQYYREEENGRGNFPPRFSGLQFPNYSSELNVNALELDDSALYLCASSSGTRQGRARAFGPGTRLTVL.

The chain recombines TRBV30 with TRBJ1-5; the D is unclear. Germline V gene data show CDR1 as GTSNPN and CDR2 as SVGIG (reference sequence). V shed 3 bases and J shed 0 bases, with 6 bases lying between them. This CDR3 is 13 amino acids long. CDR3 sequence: CAWREDSNQPQHF. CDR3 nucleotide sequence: TGTGCCTGGAGAGAGGATAGCAATCAGCCCCAGCATTTT. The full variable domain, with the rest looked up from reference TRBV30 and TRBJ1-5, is SQTIHQWPATLVQPVGSPLSLECTVEGTSNPNLYWYRQAAGRGLQLLFYSVGIGQISSEVPQNLSASRPQDRQFILSSKKLLLSDSGFYLCAWREDSNQPQHFGDGTRLSIL.

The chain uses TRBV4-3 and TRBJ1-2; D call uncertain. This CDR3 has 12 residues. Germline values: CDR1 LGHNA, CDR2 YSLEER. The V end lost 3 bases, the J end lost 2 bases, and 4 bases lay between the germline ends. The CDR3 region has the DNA TGCGCCAGCAGCCACAGGAACTATGGCTACACCTTC. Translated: CASSHRNYGYTF.

CDR3 protein: CATKRGEALTEAFF. In nucleotides, the CDR3 is TGCGCCACCAAAAGGGGTGAGGCTTTGACTGAAGCTTTCTTT. The rearrangement joins TRBV5-1 to TRBJ1-1; D is perhaps TRBD1 (5 bases). V was pared by 9 bases and J by 5 bases, with 20 bases between. Per the germline V gene, CDR1 is SGHRS and CDR2 is YFSETQ. CDR3 length: 14 residues.

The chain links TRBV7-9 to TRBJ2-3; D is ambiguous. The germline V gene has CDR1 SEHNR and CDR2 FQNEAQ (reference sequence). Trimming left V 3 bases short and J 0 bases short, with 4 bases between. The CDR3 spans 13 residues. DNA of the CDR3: TGTGCCAGCAGCTTGGCTAGCACAGATACGCAGTATTTT. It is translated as CASSLASTDTQYF.

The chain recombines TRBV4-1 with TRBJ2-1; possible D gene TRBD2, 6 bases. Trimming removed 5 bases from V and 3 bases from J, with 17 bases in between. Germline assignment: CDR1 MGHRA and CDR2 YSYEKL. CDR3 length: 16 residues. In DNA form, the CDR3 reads TGCGCCAGCAGCGTTACCGGGAGCTCCCACTACAATGAGCAGTTCTTC. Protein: CASSVTGSSHYNEQFF.

Here the CDR3 reads CASSIKSQGLGEAFF. The CDR3 DNA is TGTGCCAGTAGTATTAAATCCCAGGGATTGGGTGAAGCTTTCTTT. This chain uses TRBV19 with TRBJ1-1; tentatively, D is TRBD1 (5 bases). There are 15 residues in the CDR3. Germline-derived CDR1 and CDR2 are LNHDA and SQIVND (reference sequence). V lost 3 bases and J lost 7, with 18 bases in between.

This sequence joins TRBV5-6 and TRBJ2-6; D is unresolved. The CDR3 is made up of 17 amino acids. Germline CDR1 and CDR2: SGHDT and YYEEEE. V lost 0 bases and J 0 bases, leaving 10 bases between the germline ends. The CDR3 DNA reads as TGTGCCAGCAGCTTGGTATTCGAACTCTCTGGGGCCAACGTCCTGACTTTC. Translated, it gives CASSLVFELSGANVLTF.

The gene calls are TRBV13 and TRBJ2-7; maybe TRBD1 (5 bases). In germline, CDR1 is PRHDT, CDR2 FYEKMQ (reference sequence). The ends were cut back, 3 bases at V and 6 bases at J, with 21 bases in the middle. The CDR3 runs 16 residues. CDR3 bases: TGTGCCAGCAGCTTGAACCCGGCGCTAGGAAGGGGCGAGCAGTACTTC. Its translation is CASSLNPALGRGEQYF.

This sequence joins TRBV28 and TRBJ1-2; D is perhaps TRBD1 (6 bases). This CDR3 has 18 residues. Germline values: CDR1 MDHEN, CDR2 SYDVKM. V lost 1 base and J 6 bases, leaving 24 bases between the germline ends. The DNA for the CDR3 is TGTGCCAGCAGTTTATTTTCTCGGGACACAGCCTGGGTGGATGGCTACACCTTC. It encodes CASSLFSRDTAWVDGYTF.